This TCR beta chain was obtained from a study of cytomegalovirus exposure and HLA in healthy donors. V shed 1 base, J shed 7 bases, and the junction held 13 bases outside the gene matches. This CDR3 is 17 amino acids long. Germline loops: CDR1 SGHTA, CDR2 FQGNSA. Broader study findings: V- and J-gene trimming in TCR beta was tied to a missense DCLRE1C variant by an analysis performed later. Roughly uniform depth of sequencing across donors was assumed in presence/absence analyses.

In the PCR, 60 Vbeta and 13 Jbeta primers were used. Sequenced by immunoSEQ multiplex PCR; TCRdb stores in-frame clones only, minus some. The repertoire includes 95,000 to 150,000 clones, roughly three fifths of them detected once, and over 1.5% sits in the top ten. As regards this clone: Its target is unknown.

Sequenced input: PBMCs. This chain uses TRBV7-2 with TRBJ2-1; 7 bases fit TRBD2. The receptor was isolated from a man between 18 and 29 years old in good health and CMV-seronegative. The DNA of the CDR3 is TGTGCCAGCAGCTTAGAGCTGTCCAGCGGGACCTGGAATGAGCAGTTCTTC. This translates into CASSLELSSGTWNEQFF.